These T cell receptor beta chains were read from a single sample in a study of human T cells and chemical hapten exposure. TCRdb re-analysed the RACE reads in MiXCR, keeping a single row per CDR3 protein. The data show about 190,000 distinct CDR3 sequences, around a quarter seen once. The sequences come from whole blood, collected in connection with sensitization to the hapten diphenylcyclopropenone (DPC). The receptor set was obtained from a woman aged 40 to 50 with alopecia areata. Some clones in this sample may be carry-over from other donors' samples. Both conserved end residues are part of each CDR3. The order of the fields is D gene, V gene, CDR3 length, clone size, J gene, CDR3 protein, CDR3 DNA. The D gene is left open where the match is weak. Expanded clones are given a class, and other clones once, few, many or no size at all.

.	TRBV10-3	14	.	TRBJ2-3	CAISPGRHTDTQYF	TGTGCCATTTCTCCGGGACGGCACACAGATACGCAGTATTTT
.	TRBV4-3	15	.	TRBJ2-5	CASSQEVRESKTQYF	TGCGCCAGCAGCCAAGAGGTCAGGGAGTCTAAGACCCAGTACTTC
TRBD2	TRBV20-1	16	.	TRBJ2-1	CSARDRTSGLYNEQFF	TGCAGTGCTAGAGATAGGACTAGCGGACTATACAATGAGCAGTTCTTC
.	TRBV6-6	15	few	TRBJ2-7	CASTNQGTFWYEQYF	TGTGCCAGCACCAACCAAGGGACCTTCTGGTACGAGCAGTACTTC
.	TRBV29-1	11	few	TRBJ2-7	CSVETYYEQYF	TGCAGCGTTGAGACGTACTACGAGCAGTACTTC
.	TRBV6-5	13	many	TRBJ2-5	CASSARARETQYF	TGTGCCAGCAGTGCACGGGCCCGAGAGACCCAGTACTTC
.	TRBV4-3	15	few	TRBJ2-7	CASSQDRNPTYEQYF	TGCGCCAGCAGCCAAGACCGTAACCCCACCTACGAGCAGTACTTC
TRBD1	TRBV28	16	many	TRBJ2-1	CASSFPGTGGHNEQFF	TGTGCCAGCAGTTTTCCCGGGACAGGGGGACACAATGAGCAGTTCTTC
TRBD2	TRBV29-1	13	many	TRBJ2-1	CSGLTSGYNEQFF	TGCAGCGGTTTGACTAGCGGTTACAATGAGCAGTTCTTC
.	TRBV6-1	14	few	TRBJ2-1	CASSEWGGNNEQFF	TGTGCCAGCAGTGAATGGGGAGGCAACAATGAGCAGTTCTTC
.	TRBV11-2	14	many	TRBJ1-6	CASSLVLRNSPLHF	TGTGCCAGCAGCTTAGTACTCAGGAATTCACCCCTCCACTTT
TRBD2	TRBV6-1	13	.	TRBJ2-1	CASSTSGTAEQFF	TGTGCCAGCTCGACTAGCGGGACCGCAGAGCAGTTCTTC
.	TRBV4-1	18	few	TRBJ2-1	CASSPFPGTEISYNEQFF	TGCGCCAGCAGCCCATTCCCCGGGACTGAAATATCCTACAATGAGCAGTTCTTC
.	TRBV30	11	few	TRBJ2-7	CAWEQGGEQYF	TGTGCCTGGGAACAGGGAGGCGAGCAGTACTTC
.	TRBV7-2	15	.	TRBJ2-3	CASSSGLLREDTQYF	TGTGCCAGCAGCTCCGGACTCCTCCGGGAAGATACGCAGTATTTT
.	TRBV11-2	14	.	TRBJ2-2	CASSTSSKAGELFF	TGTGCCAGCAGCACTTCGTCGAAGGCCGGGGAGCTGTTTTTT
TRBD2	TRBV7-2	17	.	TRBJ2-5	CASSPGVAGGAKETQYF	TGTGCCAGCAGCCCCGGAGTAGCGGGAGGTGCAAAAGAGACCCAGTACTTC
.	TRBV29-1	12	few	TRBJ2-7	CSAGVGAYEQYF	TGCAGCGCGGGAGTAGGGGCCTACGAGCAGTACTTC
TRBD2	TRBV5-4	15	.	TRBJ2-3	CASSSSGSPPDTQYF	TGTGCCAGCAGCTCTAGCGGGAGTCCGCCAGATACGCAGTATTTT
.	TRBV7-2	16	.	TRBJ1-3	CASSLVFRGSGNTIYF	TGTGCCAGCAGCTTAGTTTTCAGGGGCTCTGGAAACACCATATATTTT